This T cell receptor (beta chain) emerged from a study of T cells and copy number aberrations in small-cell lung cancer. Study results and caveats: Findings need validation given the study's small sample size. Compared with adjacent lung tissue, tumors had lower T-cell richness and clonality and non-significantly lower density.

The repertoire was sequenced with immunoSEQ multiplex PCR; TCRdb's copy has only in-frame clones and lacks some. The sample includes 7,000 or so clones, approximately 85% of them seen just once. There are 15 residues in the CDR3. Germline trimming cut 5 bases from V and 5 bases from J; bases unmatched to any gene: 6. Looked up from germline, CDR1 is SGHTA and CDR2 is FQGNSA. Concerning this clone itself: As yet, its antigen is unknown.

The sample was normal tissue next to the tumor. This chain connects TRBV7-2 to TRBJ1-2; 12 bases match TRBD1. The TCR originated in a woman aged 50 to 60 with small cell lung cancer. The CDR3 bases are TGTGCCAGCAGCCTAGGGACAGGGGGCGAATATGGCTACACCTTC. Amino acids: CASSLGTGGEYGYTF.